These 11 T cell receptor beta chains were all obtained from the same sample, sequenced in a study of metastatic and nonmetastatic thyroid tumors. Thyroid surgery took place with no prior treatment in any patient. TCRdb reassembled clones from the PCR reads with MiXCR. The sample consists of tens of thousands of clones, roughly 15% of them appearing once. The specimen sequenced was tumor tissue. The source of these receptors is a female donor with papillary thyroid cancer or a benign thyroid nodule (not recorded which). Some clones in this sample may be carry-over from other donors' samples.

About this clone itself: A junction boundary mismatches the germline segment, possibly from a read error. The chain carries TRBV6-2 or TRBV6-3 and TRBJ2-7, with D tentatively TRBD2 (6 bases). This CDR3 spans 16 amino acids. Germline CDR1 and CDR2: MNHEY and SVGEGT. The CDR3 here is CVSRRAAGAGVYEQYF. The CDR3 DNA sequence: TGTGTCAGCAGGCGAGCAGCGGGTGCAGGAGTCTACGAGCAGTACTTC.

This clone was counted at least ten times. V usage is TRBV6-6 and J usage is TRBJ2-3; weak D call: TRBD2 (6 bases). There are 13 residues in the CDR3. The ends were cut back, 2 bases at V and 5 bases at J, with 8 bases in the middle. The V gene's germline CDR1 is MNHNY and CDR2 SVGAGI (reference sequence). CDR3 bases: TGTGCCAGCAGTTACCCTAGCGAAGATACGCAGTATTTT. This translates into CASSYPSEDTQYF.

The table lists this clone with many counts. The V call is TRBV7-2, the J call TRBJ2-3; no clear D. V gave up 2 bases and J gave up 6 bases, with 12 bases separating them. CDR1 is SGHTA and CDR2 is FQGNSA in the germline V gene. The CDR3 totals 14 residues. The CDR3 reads CASSLMAAGDTQYF. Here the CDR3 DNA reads TGTGCCAGCAGCTTAATGGCTGCCGGGGATACGCAGTATTTT. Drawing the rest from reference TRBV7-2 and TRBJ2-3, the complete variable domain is GAGVSQSPSNKVTEKGKDVELRCDPISGHTALYWYRQSLGQGLEFLIYFQGNSAPDKSGLPSDRFSAERTGGSVSTLTIQRTQQEDSAVYLCASSLMAAGDTQYFGPGTRLTVL.

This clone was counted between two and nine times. Here the CDR3 DNA reads TGTGCCAGCAGTTTAGCGCGGCAGGGAAGGGCGGGAGAGCAGTACTTC. It yields the protein CASSLARQGRAGEQYF. The gene calls are TRBV12-3 or TRBV12-4 and TRBJ2-7; D is possibly TRBD2 (6 bases). The CDR3 runs to 16 residues. Trimming took 0 bases from V and 7 from J, leaving 19 bases between them.

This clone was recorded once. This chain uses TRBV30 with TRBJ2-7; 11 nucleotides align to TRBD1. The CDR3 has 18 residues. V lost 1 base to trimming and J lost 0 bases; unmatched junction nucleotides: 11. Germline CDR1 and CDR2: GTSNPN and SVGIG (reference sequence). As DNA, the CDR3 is TGTGCCTGGAGTGGACAACCCCGGGGGACAGGGGGCTCCTACGAGCAGTACTTC. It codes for CAWSGQPRGTGGSYEQYF.

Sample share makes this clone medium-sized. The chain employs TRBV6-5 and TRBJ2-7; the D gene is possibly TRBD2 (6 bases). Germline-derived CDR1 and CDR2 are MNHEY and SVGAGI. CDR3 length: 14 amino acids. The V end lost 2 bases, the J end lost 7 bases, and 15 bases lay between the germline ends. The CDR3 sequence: CASSYGRGFGEQYF. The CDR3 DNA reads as TGTGCCAGCAGTTACGGACGGGGGTTCGGTGAGCAGTACTTC.

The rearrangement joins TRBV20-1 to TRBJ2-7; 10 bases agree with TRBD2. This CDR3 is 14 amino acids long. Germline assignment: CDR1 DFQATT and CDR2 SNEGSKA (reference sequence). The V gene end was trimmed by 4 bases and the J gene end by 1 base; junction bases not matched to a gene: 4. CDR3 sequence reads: CSANLAGVSYEQYF. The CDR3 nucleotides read TGCAGTGCTAATCTAGCGGGAGTTTCCTACGAGCAGTACTTC.

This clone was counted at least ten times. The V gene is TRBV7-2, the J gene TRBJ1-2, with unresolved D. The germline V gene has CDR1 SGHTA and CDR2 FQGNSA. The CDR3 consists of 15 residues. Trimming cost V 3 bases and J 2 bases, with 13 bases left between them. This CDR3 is CASSFVSQQNYGYTF. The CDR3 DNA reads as TGTGCCAGCAGCTTCGTTTCGCAACAGAACTATGGCTACACCTTC.

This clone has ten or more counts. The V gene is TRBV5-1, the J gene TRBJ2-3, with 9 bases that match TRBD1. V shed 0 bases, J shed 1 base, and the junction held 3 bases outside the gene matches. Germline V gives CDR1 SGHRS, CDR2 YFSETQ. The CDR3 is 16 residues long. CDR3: CASSLEQGAGTDTQYF. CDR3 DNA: TGCGCCAGCAGCTTGGAACAGGGGGCTGGCACAGATACGCAGTATTTT.

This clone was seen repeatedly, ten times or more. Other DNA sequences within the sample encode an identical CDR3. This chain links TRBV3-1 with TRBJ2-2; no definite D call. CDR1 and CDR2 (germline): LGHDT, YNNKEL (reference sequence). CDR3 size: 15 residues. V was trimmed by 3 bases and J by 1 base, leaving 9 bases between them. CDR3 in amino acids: CASSQNGVNTGELFF. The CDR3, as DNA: TGTGCCAGCAGCCAGAACGGCGTGAACACCGGGGAGCTGTTTTTT.

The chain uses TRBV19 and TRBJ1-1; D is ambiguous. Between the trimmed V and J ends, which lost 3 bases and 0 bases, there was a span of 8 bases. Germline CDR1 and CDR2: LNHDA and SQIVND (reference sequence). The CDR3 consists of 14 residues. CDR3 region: CASSISTMNTEAFF. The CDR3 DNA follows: TGTGCCAGTAGTATCTCCACAATGAACACTGAAGCTTTCTTT.